Described below is a single T cell receptor beta chain sequence and its context. Its antigen remains unidentified. Some clones are missing from TCRdb's copy, which holds only in-frame ones; the method was immunoSEQ multiplex PCR. The table shows 13,000 or so clones, with roughly 60% occurring only once. The CDR3 runs to 13 residues. Germline V gives CDR1 MDHEN, CDR2 SYDVKM. The V end was cut by 8 bases, the J end by 3 bases, with 8 bases between. These data come from a study of neoadjuvant anti-PD-1 for oral cavity cancer. Findings and limits, study-wide: Larger post-treatment preexisting tumor clones tracked with greater tumor shrinkage.

Patients had newly diagnosed, untreated stage II-IVA oral cavity squamous cell carcinoma. This TCR came from a person aged 35 to 85 with oral cavity squamous cell carcinoma. The rearrangement uses TRBV28 and TRBJ2-6; D is possibly TRBD2 (6 bases). The sequencing here drew on tumor tissue, taken before nivolumab (anti-PD-1) treatment. The CDR3 DNA reads as TGTGCCAGCGAGGGAGGTGGGGCCAACGTCCTGACTTTC. Its protein is CASEGGGANVLTF.